The 21 T cell receptor beta chains presented below share a single source sample, sequenced in a study of T-cell memory formation after mild COVID-19 (dated by TCRdb to the early 2020s). The library was made by 5' RACE. For sequencing, an Illumina NovaSeq 6000 was employed. The raw public reads went through TCRdb reprocessing: fastp at Q25, MiXCR clone calling, in-frame beta chains kept. Here each entry gathers all rows of one CDR3 protein and keeps the most common genes and DNA. The table for this sample lists fewer than 250,000 distinct CDR3 sequences; around 30% of them were counted only once. About an eighth of the sample is held by the ten biggest clonotypes. The sequenced sample was PBMCs or a T cell subset sorted from them (not recorded which). The receptors originated from an adult woman who had mild COVID-19 (a few samples of this study predate the infection). The sample titles of this study are shuffled in the database, so cell type and time point are left out; the donor was told from shared clones.

The rearrangement links TRBV5-1 to TRBJ2-3; D may be TRBD2 (5 bases). V lost 4 bases and J 2 bases, leaving 8 bases between the germline ends. The CDR3 extends over 13 amino acids. Germline loops: CDR1 SGHRS, CDR2 YFSETQ. Here the CDR3 DNA reads TGCGCCAGCAGCAGGGAGTTCACAGATACGCAGTATTTT. Protein product: CASSREFTDTQYF. Filled out from reference TRBV5-1 and TRBJ2-3, the complete variable domain reads KAGVTQTPRYLIKTRGQQVTLSCSPISGHRSVSWYQQTPGQGLQFLFEYFSETQRNKGNFPGRFSGRQFSNSRSEMNVSTLELGDSALYLCASSREFTDTQYFGPGTRLTVL.

This chain joins TRBV10-3 and TRBJ2-5; 13 positions match TRBD2. V dropped 5 bases and J dropped 5; count of bases not matched to a gene: 5. Germline V lookup: CDR1 ENHRY, CDR2 SYGVKD. This CDR3 is 15 amino acids long. CDR3 sequence: CAISPGLAGAETQYF. Here the CDR3 DNA reads TGTGCCATCAGTCCCGGACTAGCGGGGGCGGAGACCCAGTACTTC.

This clonotype was seen at least ten times. The V call is TRBV5-1, the J call TRBJ2-4, with 11 nucleotides matching TRBD2. V lost 4 bases to trimming and J lost 0 bases; unmatched junction nucleotides: 3. The germline V gene encodes CDR1 SGHRS and CDR2 YFSETQ. CDR3 size: 16 residues. The CDR3 loop reads CASSPGLAGAKNIQYF. The CDR3 region has the DNA TGCGCCAGCAGCCCAGGACTAGCGGGAGCCAAAAACATTCAGTACTTC.

This chain uses TRBV20-1 with TRBJ1-5, with a weak D call TRBD1 (5 bases). The length of the CDR3 is 14 residues. Trimming took off 4 bases at V and 6 bases at J, with 16 bases between the two ends. From germline, CDR1 is DFQATT and CDR2 SNEGSKA (reference sequence). The CDR3 reads CSAIDSPEGQPQHF. The CDR3 DNA is TGCAGTGCTATAGACAGCCCAGAGGGTCAGCCCCAGCATTTT.

V is TRBV20-1 and J is TRBJ2-7; TRBD1 agrees at 7 bases. The germline V gene encodes CDR1 DFQATT and CDR2 SNEGSKA (reference sequence). The CDR3 has 14 residues. V lost 5 bases to trimming and J lost 0 bases; unmatched junction nucleotides: 7. The CDR3 bases are TGCAGTGCTCTGGGACAGCCCTACTCCTACGAGCAGTACTTC. It specifies CSALGQPYSYEQYF.

The rearrangement links TRBV5-1 to TRBJ1-1; D perhaps matches TRBD1 (6 bases). CDR3 length: 14 amino acids. Trimming removed 4 bases from V and 4 bases from J, with 14 bases in between. Germline loops: CDR1 SGHRS, CDR2 YFSETQ. CDR3 residues: CASSLRGWVTEAFF. DNA for the CDR3: TGCGCCAGCAGCCTCAGGGGATGGGTCACTGAAGCTTTCTTT.

V and J are TRBV5-1 and TRBJ1-2; D may be TRBD1 (6 bases). CDR1 and CDR2 from the germline V gene are SGHRS and YFSETQ. Deletions cut 2 bases from V and 4 bases from J, with 12 bases between. The CDR3 length is 14 residues. The CDR3 sequence is CASSFGGLVYGYTF. CDR3 nucleotides: TGCGCCAGCAGCTTCGGGGGGCTTGTCTATGGCTACACCTTC. The entire variable domain, with the rest obtained from reference TRBV5-1 and TRBJ1-2, is as follows: KAGVTQTPRYLIKTRGQQVTLSCSPISGHRSVSWYQQTPGQGLQFLFEYFSETQRNKGNFPGRFSGRQFSNSRSEMNVSTLELGDSALYLCASSFGGLVYGYTFGSGTRLTVV.

There are many counts of this clonotype. This rearrangement joins TRBV20-1 to TRBJ2-5; weak D call: TRBD1 (7 bases). Looked up from germline, CDR1 is DFQATT and CDR2 is SNEGSKA (reference sequence). The CDR3 extends over 16 amino acids. Trimming took 0 bases from V and 4 from J, leaving 18 bases between them. Written as DNA, the CDR3 is TGCAGTGCTAGAGATCCTTGGGACTCAGGGGGAGAGACCCAGTACTTC. Its protein product is CSARDPWDSGGETQYF.

A few counts support this clonotype. The chain carries TRBV7-2 and TRBJ2-1; D is unclear. This CDR3 spans 12 amino acids. In germline, CDR1 is SGHTA, CDR2 FQGNSA. Trimming shortened V by 8 bases and J by 9 bases, and 14 bases separated the two germline ends. The CDR3 bases are TGTGCCAGCGGGCTGGGATATGGTGAGCAGTTCTTC. As protein: CASGLGYGEQFF.

The rearrangement links TRBV29-1 to TRBJ1-1; D possibly corresponds to TRBD1 (5 bases). This CDR3 is built from 12 residues. Germline V gives CDR1 SQVTM, CDR2 ANQGSEA. The V end lost 8 bases, the J end lost 0 bases, and 10 bases lay between the germline ends. This CDR3 is CSSGHLNTEAFF. For the CDR3, the DNA is TGCAGCTCAGGACACCTGAACACTGAAGCTTTCTTT.

There are a few counts of this clonotype. The chain joins TRBV7-9 to TRBJ2-7; possible D gene TRBD2, 5 bases. The CDR3 length is 21 residues. The V end lost 4 bases, the J end lost 2 bases, and 33 bases lay between the germline ends. CDR1 and CDR2 (germline): SEHNR, FQNEAQ (reference sequence). Written as DNA, the CDR3 is TGTGCCAGCAGCTATCCTAATCCGACTAAGGAGTATGGAAAGTCCACCTACGAGCAGTACTTC. As protein: CASSYPNPTKEYGKSTYEQYF. The entire variable domain, with the rest obtained from reference TRBV7-9 and TRBJ2-7, is as follows: DTGVSQNPRHKITKRGQNVTFRCDPISEHNRLYWYRQTLGQGPEFLTYFQNEAQLEKSRLLSDRFSAERPKGSFSTLEIQRTEQGDSAMYLCASSYPNPTKEYGKSTYEQYFGPGTRLTVT.

The CDR3 DNA reads TGTGCCAGCATAGCAGGGACTTACAATGAGCAGTTCTTC. It codes for CASIAGTYNEQFF. This chain uses TRBV2 with TRBJ2-1, with D maybe TRBD2 (6 bases). V dropped 7 bases and J dropped 4 bases, with 11 bases sitting between them. Germline CDR1 is SNHLY and CDR2 is FYNNEI. This CDR3 is 13 amino acids long.

The chain is built from TRBV30 and TRBJ2-7, with no clear D. V was cut by 0 bases and J by 6 bases, with 6 bases left in between. Germline V CDR1 and CDR2: GTSNPN, SVGIG (reference sequence). There are 11 residues in the CDR3. The CDR3 protein is CAWSVTPEQYF. CDR3 coding DNA: TGTGCCTGGAGTGTGACACCCGAGCAGTACTTC.

The chain carries TRBV20-1 and TRBJ2-1; TRBD2 aligns across 7 bases. Per the germline V gene, CDR1 is DFQATT and CDR2 is SNEGSKA (reference sequence). This CDR3 is 14 amino acids long. Trimming took 5 bases from V and 6 from J; bases not matched to a gene: 10. The CDR3: CSALLAGDFNEQFF. The CDR3, as DNA: TGCAGTGCTCTCTTAGCGGGCGATTTCAATGAGCAGTTCTTC.

The CDR3: CASSVADGWGYTF. CDR3 nucleotide sequence: TGTGCCAGCAGCGTAGCTGACGGTTGGGGCTACACCTTC. The chain recombines TRBV9 with TRBJ1-2; D remains unclear. Germline CDR1 is SGDLS and CDR2 is YYNGEE. This CDR3 contains 13 residues. Trimming left V 0 bases short and J 8 bases short, with 11 bases between. Full variable domain (remainder filled in from reference TRBV9 and TRBJ1-2): DSGVTQTPKHLITATGQRVTLRCSPRSGDLSVYWYQQSLDQGLQFLIQYYNGEERAKGNILERFSAQQFPDLHSELNLSSLELGDSALYFCASSVADGWGYTFGSGTRLTVV.

This chain connects TRBV18 to TRBJ2-1, with D hard to call. The CDR3 has 12 amino acids. CDR1 is KGHSH and CDR2 is LQKENI in the germline V gene. V gave up 3 bases and J gave up 8 bases, with 8 bases separating them. The CDR3 loop is CASSPPGDEQFF. The CDR3 nucleotides are TGTGCCAGCTCACCCCCCGGCGATGAGCAGTTCTTC.

The V gene is TRBV11-2, the J gene TRBJ2-1; 9 positions agree with TRBD2. Germline assignment: CDR1 SGHAT and CDR2 FQNNGV. V shed 2 bases, J shed 6 bases, and the junction held 8 bases outside the gene matches. The CDR3 length is 16 residues. CDR3 loop: CASSLLASGIPNEQFF. The DNA for the CDR3 is TGTGCCAGCAGCTTACTGGCTAGCGGGATTCCCAATGAGCAGTTCTTC.

This clonotype occurred a few times. The rearrangement joins TRBV10-2 to TRBJ2-5; 9 bases align to TRBD2. V was pared by 0 bases and J by 5 bases, with 4 bases of the junction left unmatched. CDR3 length equals 15 residues. Germline V lookup: CDR1 WSHSY, CDR2 SAAADI. The CDR3 sequence: CASSESAGGLETQYF. The CDR3, as DNA: TGCGCCAGCAGTGAGTCTGCGGGGGGGCTTGAGACCCAGTACTTC.

In its sample, this clonotype was seen a few times. The rearrangement uses TRBV25-1 and TRBJ1-2; tentative D call: TRBD1 (6 bases). The germline CDR1 and CDR2 sequences are MGHDK and SYGVNS. The CDR3 is 15 residues long. Trimming cost V 1 base and J 2 bases, with 11 bases left between them. Here the CDR3 reads CASSESGTLNYGYTF. CDR3 sequence (DNA): TGTGCCAGCAGTGAATCTGGGACACTCAACTATGGCTACACCTTC.

V gene TRBV5-1 combines with J gene TRBJ2-7; 14 bases align to TRBD2. Germline CDR1 SGHRS, CDR2 YFSETQ. V lost 4 bases and J lost 1; bases outside the gene matches: 7. The CDR3 has 17 amino acids. The CDR3 region has the DNA TGCGCCAGCAGCCTAGGACTAGCGGGGGGCCGATCCTACGAGCAGTACTTC. It encodes CASSLGLAGGRSYEQYF.

V is TRBV10-3 and J is TRBJ1-2; D gene ambiguous. CDR1 is ENHRY, CDR2 SYGVKD, per germline. CDR3 size: 15 residues. The ends were cut back, 2 bases at V and 2 bases at J, with 12 bases in the middle. CDR3 in amino acids: CAISEGQLANYGYTF. In DNA form, the CDR3 reads TGTGCCATCAGTGAGGGGCAGCTTGCAAACTATGGCTACACCTTC.